The 25 T cell receptor beta chains given below trace back to one sample, sequenced in a study of human T cells and chemical hapten exposure. Described time point: pre-sensitization, week 0. Indicated treatment: therapeutic diphenylcyclopropenone sensitization with weekly scalp DPC. TCRdb reprocessed the RACE reads with MiXCR, giving one entry per CDR3 protein. The sample holds 250,000 or so distinct CDR3 sequences, 7.5% to 9% seen once. Sequencing was performed on whole blood, taken in connection with sensitization to the hapten diphenylcyclopropenone (DPC). The receptors were gathered from a woman aged 40 to 55 with alopecia areata. Some clones in this sample may be carry-over from other donors' samples.

In this sample, this clonotype turned up a few times. CDR3 nucleotides: TGTGCCATCGGGACAGGGTCTCCCTTCCAAGAGACCCAGTACTTC. This translates into CAIGTGSPFQETQYF. The rearrangement links TRBV10-3 to TRBJ2-5; 9 bases fit TRBD1. The CDR3 is 15 amino acids. Germline lookup yields CDR1 ENHRY and CDR2 SYGVKD. V lost 8 bases to trimming and J lost 1 base; unmatched junction nucleotides: 8.

This clonotype has only a few counts. The genes are TRBV10-3 and TRBJ2-3; 8 nucleotides align to TRBD1. Germline CDR1 reads ENHRY; CDR2 reads SYGVKD. This CDR3 is built from 15 residues. Trimming took 5 bases from V and 0 from J; bases not matched to a gene: 4. CDR3 nucleotide sequence: TGTGCCATCAGTCCAGGGGGCGCGAGCACAGATACGCAGTATTTT. Translation gives CAISPGGASTDTQYF.

The V call is TRBV28, the J call TRBJ1-1, with D possibly TRBD1 on 6 matching bases. V lost 3 bases and J 0 bases, leaving 14 bases between the germline ends. This CDR3 region has 16 residues. The germline CDR1 and CDR2 sequences are MDHEN and SYDVKM. The CDR3 nucleotides read TGTGCCAGCAGTTTGAGAGGGGGGCAGATGAACACTGAAGCTTTCTTT. It translates to CASSLRGGQMNTEAFF.

This clonotype has more than one count but fewer than ten. The CDR3 loop reads CASSSGRRSYEQYF. In DNA form, the CDR3 reads TGTGCCAGCAGCTCGGGGAGACGGAGCTACGAGCAGTACTTC. The chain links TRBV7-2 to TRBJ2-7; a possible D gene is TRBD2 (5 bases). V shed 4 bases and J shed 3 bases, with 13 bases lying between them. The CDR3 totals 14 residues. The germline gives CDR1 SGHTA, CDR2 FQGNSA.

This clonotype was seen more than once but under ten times. V and J are TRBV20-1 and TRBJ2-7, with 11 nucleotides matching TRBD2. The CDR3 is 14 amino acids. V was clipped by 5 bases and J by 10 bases; unmatched bases: 13. The germline V gene encodes CDR1 DFQATT and CDR2 SNEGSKA (reference sequence). Here the CDR3 reads CSAGTQGLADRQYF. Here the CDR3 DNA reads TGCAGTGCTGGGACCCAGGGACTAGCGGATCGTCAGTACTTC.

At least ten counts were recorded for this clonotype. The chain employs TRBV2 and TRBJ1-4; possibly TRBD1 for D (5 bases). The germline V gene encodes CDR1 SNHLY and CDR2 FYNNEI. V gave up 2 bases and J gave up 7 bases, with 17 bases separating them. CDR3 length: 16 amino acids. DNA for the CDR3: TGTGCCAGCAGTGAAAATCAGCAGGGAAGAGGTGAAAAACTGTTTTTT. Translating it yields CASSENQQGRGEKLFF.

The genes are TRBV6-6 and TRBJ2-1, with 7 bases matching TRBD2. V dropped 1 base and J dropped 3; count of bases not matched to a gene: 3. The CDR3 sequence is 15 residues long. Germline lookup yields CDR1 MNHNY and CDR2 SVGAGI (reference sequence). For the CDR3, the DNA is TGTGCCAGCAGTTACTTGGCTAGCGGCTACAATGAGCAGTTCTTC. Residues: CASSYLASGYNEQFF.

This clonotype was counted between two and nine times. The V and J genes are TRBV29-1 and TRBJ2-7; possibly TRBD1 for D (6 bases). In germline, CDR1 is SQVTM, CDR2 ANQGSEA. The CDR3 consists of 14 residues. Trimming stripped 3 bases from V and 0 bases from J, with 12 bases between. The DNA for the CDR3 is TGCAGCGTTGACCCTACAGGGAGCTCCTACGAGCAGTACTTC. Its translation is CSVDPTGSSYEQYF.

The chain links TRBV24-1 to TRBJ2-2; TRBD1 matches 8 bases. J gave up 7 bases and V 3 bases, and 12 bases lay outside the gene matches. This CDR3 spans 17 amino acids. Germline CDR1 KGHDR, CDR2 SFDVKD. CDR3 loop: CATSDTRLGTGGGELFF. DNA of the CDR3: TGTGCCACCAGTGATACGAGGTTAGGGACAGGCGGCGGGGAGCTGTTTTTT.

This clonotype was counted only a few times. The chain couples TRBV6-2 or TRBV6-3 to TRBJ2-2; no definite D call. CDR3 length: 14 amino acids. Trimming left V 2 bases short and J 6 bases short, with 10 bases between. The germline V gene encodes CDR1 MNHEY and CDR2 SVGEGT. CDR3 sequence: CASSYRLSPGELFF. For the CDR3, the DNA is TGTGCCAGCAGTTACCGGCTCTCCCCCGGGGAGCTGTTTTTT.

CDR3 nucleotides: TGTGCCAGCAGTTTAGCGGGTCCTAGCTCCTACAATGAGCAGTTCTTC. Translation: CASSLAGPSSYNEQFF. J is TRBJ2-1 and V is TRBV27; a possible D gene is TRBD2 (5 bases). The CDR3 spans 16 residues. CDR1 is MNHEY and CDR2 is SMNVEV in the germline V gene (reference sequence). The V end was cut by 2 bases, the J end by 0 bases, with 11 bases between.

The CDR3 loop is CANRVIRKAGYNEQFF. As DNA, the CDR3 is TGTGCCAACAGAGTCATCCGAAAAGCGGGTTACAATGAGCAGTTCTTC. The gene calls are TRBV7-2 and TRBJ2-1; maybe TRBD2 (6 bases). Germline-derived CDR1 and CDR2 are SGHTA and FQGNSA. The CDR3 has 16 amino acids. The ends were cut back, 10 bases at V and 4 bases at J, with 23 bases in the middle.

This chain joins TRBV6-2 or TRBV6-3 and TRBJ2-5, with no clear D. Looked up from germline, CDR1 is MNHEY and CDR2 is SVGEGT. This CDR3 is built from 14 residues. Deletions cut 0 bases from V and 5 bases from J, with 10 bases between. CDR3 in amino acids: CASSYSPGPETQYF. CDR3 DNA: TGTGCCAGCAGTTACTCCCCCGGGCCGGAGACCCAGTACTTC.

This clonotype turned up a few times. V gene TRBV5-6 combines with J gene TRBJ2-5; possibly TRBD1 or TRBD2 for D (6 bases each). The CDR3 consists of 13 residues. Germline assignment: CDR1 SGHDT and CDR2 YYEEEE. V lost 1 base and J lost 5, with 9 bases in between. The CDR3 DNA is TGTGCCAGCAGCTTGCCGGGGGCGGAGACCCAGTACTTC. Translated: CASSLPGAETQYF.

This clonotype was counted at least ten times. This chain connects TRBV2 to TRBJ2-4, with D uncertain. The germline V gene has CDR1 SNHLY and CDR2 FYNNEI. The CDR3 has 12 amino acids. V lost 6 bases, J lost 7 bases, and 10 bases lay in between. The CDR3 DNA reads as TGTGCCAGCAGCGGCCTAGTGAACATTCAGTACTTC. Amino acids: CASSGLVNIQYF.

This clonotype has ten or more counts. The gene calls are TRBV29-1 and TRBJ2-1, with TRBD2 matching over 9 bases. This CDR3 has 13 residues. V trimming: 4 bases; J trimming: 4 bases; junction bases outside the gene matches: 2. The V gene's germline CDR1 is SQVTM and CDR2 ANQGSEA. This chain's CDR3 is CSVGLAGYNEQFF. CDR3 coding DNA: TGCAGCGTTGGTCTAGCGGGATACAATGAGCAGTTCTTC.

This chain uses TRBV20-1 with TRBJ1-1; 9 bases match TRBD1. Trimming removed 5 bases from V and 10 bases from J; junction bases left unmatched: 5. The CDR3 is 11 amino acids. Germline assignment: CDR1 DFQATT and CDR2 SNEGSKA (reference sequence). In DNA, the CDR3 is TGCAGTGCTGGGCGACAGGGGGGAGCTTTCTTT. Its translation is CSAGRQGGAFF.

The chain links TRBV6-2 or TRBV6-3 to TRBJ2-1; 8 bases are shared with TRBD2. V was clipped by 10 bases and J by 6 bases; unmatched bases: 17. The length of the CDR3 is 16 residues. Germline V lookup: CDR1 MNHEY, CDR2 SVGEGT. The DNA of the CDR3 is TGTGCCACCCAAAACGAGATAGCGGGAAGTTGCAATGAGCAGTTCTTC. It translates to CATQNEIAGSCNEQFF.

This chain joins TRBV30 and TRBJ2-7; the D gene is possibly TRBD2 (5 bases). CDR1 GTSNPN and CDR2 SVGIG come from the germline V gene (reference sequence). This CDR3 comprises 14 residues. V was cut by 0 bases and J by 5 bases, with 14 bases left in between. CDR3 in DNA: TGTGCCTGGAGTGTGTTCAGTGGGAGCGACGAGCAGTACTTC. Its protein is CAWSVFSGSDEQYF.

The rearrangement links TRBV7-9 to TRBJ2-7, with 14 bases identical to TRBD2. Germline V gene data show CDR1 as SEHNR and CDR2 as FQNEAQ (reference sequence). The junction had 4 bases not matched to a gene; V was cut back by 3 bases and J by 12 bases. This CDR3 has 13 amino acids. This chain's CDR3 is CASSFGTSGSLYF. CDR3 nucleotide sequence: TGTGCCAGCAGCTTTGGGACTAGCGGGAGTCTGTACTTC.

The rearrangement joins TRBV30 to TRBJ1-4; TRBD1 aligns across 7 bases. Germline trimming cut 3 bases from V and 5 bases from J; bases unmatched to any gene: 6. The CDR3 extends over 14 amino acids. Germline lookup yields CDR1 GTSNPN and CDR2 SVGIG (reference sequence). CDR3 nucleotide sequence: TGTGCCTGGAGCTCGGACAGGATAAATGAAAAACTGTTTTTT. This sequence encodes CAWSSDRINEKLFF.

This clonotype was seen a few times. V usage is TRBV5-1 and J usage is TRBJ1-3; D is unclear. The ends were cut back, 7 bases at V and 0 bases at J, with 14 bases in the middle. The CDR3 is made up of 15 amino acids. CDR1 is SGHRS and CDR2 is YFSETQ in the germline V gene. The CDR3 sequence: CASQGDGNSGNTIYF. In DNA, the CDR3 is TGCGCCAGCCAAGGCGACGGAAACTCTGGAAACACCATATATTTT. The whole variable domain, filled in from reference TRBV5-1 and TRBJ1-3, reads KAGVTQTPRYLIKTRGQQVTLSCSPISGHRSVSWYQQTPGQGLQFLFEYFSETQRNKGNFPGRFSGRQFSNSRSEMNVSTLELGDSALYLCASQGDGNSGNTIYFGEGSWLTVV.

V and J are TRBV24-1 and TRBJ2-2, with D perhaps being TRBD1 or TRBD2 (5 bases each). This CDR3 is 16 amino acids long. V lost 3 bases and J lost 0, with 10 bases in between. Per the germline V gene, CDR1 is KGHDR and CDR2 is SFDVKD. The CDR3 coding sequence is TGTGCCACCAGTGATGAGGGACGGACGAACACCGGGGAGCTGTTTTTT. Protein: CATSDEGRTNTGELFF.

The chain employs TRBV12-3 or TRBV12-4 and TRBJ1-4; 7 bases fit TRBD1. The CDR3 loop spans 15 amino acids. Trimming removed 3 bases from V and 3 bases from J; junction bases left unmatched: 4. CDR3 region: CASSFGGGSNEKLFF. The DNA of the CDR3 is TGTGCCAGCAGTTTCGGAGGGGGCTCTAATGAAAAACTGTTTTTT.

J is TRBJ2-7 and V is TRBV27; D is perhaps TRBD2 (5 bases). The V and J ends lost 0 bases and 7 bases respectively, with 16 bases between them. This CDR3 is built from 15 residues. Germline assignment: CDR1 MNHEY and CDR2 SMNVEV (reference sequence). CDR3 sequence (DNA): TGTGCCAGCAGTTTATCGTCCATGACGGGAAGGGAGCAGTACTTC. Translating it yields CASSLSSMTGREQYF.